This T cell receptor beta chain was captured in a study of blood T cell repertoires in COVID-19. Original data processing: Amplification of reference gene primers provided the estimated nucleated cell counts. TCRdb keeps only in-frame clones here, not all; method: immunoSEQ multiplex PCR. V and J calls and clone size are given by that table; D and trimming were obtained from the DNA. Among approximately 500,000 clones listed, around 90% were seen once. The specimen was peripheral blood. This sequence originates from a woman aged 45-65 years with COVID-19, enrolled during active disease.

CDR3 loop: CASSQEVGAAAYEQYF. CDR3 DNA sequence: TGTGCCAGCAGCCAAGAAGTCGGCGCGGCTGCCTACGAGCAGTACTTC. The chain employs TRBV4-2 and TRBJ2-7; D is unresolved. The ends were cut back, 0 bases at V and 2 bases at J, with 14 bases in the middle. CDR1 is LGHNA, CDR2 YNFKEQ, per germline. The CDR3 has 16 residues.